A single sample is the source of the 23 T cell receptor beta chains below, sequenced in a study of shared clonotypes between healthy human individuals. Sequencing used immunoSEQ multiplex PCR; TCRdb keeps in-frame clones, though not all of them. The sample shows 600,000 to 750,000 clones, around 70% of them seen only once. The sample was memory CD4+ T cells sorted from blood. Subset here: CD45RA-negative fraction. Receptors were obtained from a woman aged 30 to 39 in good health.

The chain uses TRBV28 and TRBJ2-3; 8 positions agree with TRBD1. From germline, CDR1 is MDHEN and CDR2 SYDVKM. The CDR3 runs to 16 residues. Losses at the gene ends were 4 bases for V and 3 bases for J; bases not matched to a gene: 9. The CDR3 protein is CASSSIAGGSTDTQYF. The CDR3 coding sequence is TGTGCCAGCAGTTCGATCGCAGGGGGCTCGACAGATACGCAGTATTTT. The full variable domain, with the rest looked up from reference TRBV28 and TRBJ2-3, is DVKVTQSSRYLVKRTGEKVFLECVQDMDHENMFWYRQDPGLGLRLIYFSYDVKMKEKGDIPEGYSVSREKKERFSLILESASTNQTSMYLCASSSIAGGSTDTQYFGPGTRLTVL.

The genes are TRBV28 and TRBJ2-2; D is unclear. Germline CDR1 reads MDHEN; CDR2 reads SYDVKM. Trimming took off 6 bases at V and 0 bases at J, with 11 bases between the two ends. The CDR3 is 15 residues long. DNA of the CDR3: TGTGCCAGCAGGCTTACACAAGCGAACACCGGGGAGCTGTTTTTT. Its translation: CASRLTQANTGELFF.

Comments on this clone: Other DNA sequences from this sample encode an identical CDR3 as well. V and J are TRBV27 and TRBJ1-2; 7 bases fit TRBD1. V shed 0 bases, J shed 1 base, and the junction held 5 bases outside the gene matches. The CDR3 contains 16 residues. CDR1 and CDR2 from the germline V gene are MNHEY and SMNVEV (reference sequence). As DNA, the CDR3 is TGTGCCAGCAGTTTATCCGGGACAGAGAGTAACTATGGCTACACCTTC. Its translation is CASSLSGTESNYGYTF.

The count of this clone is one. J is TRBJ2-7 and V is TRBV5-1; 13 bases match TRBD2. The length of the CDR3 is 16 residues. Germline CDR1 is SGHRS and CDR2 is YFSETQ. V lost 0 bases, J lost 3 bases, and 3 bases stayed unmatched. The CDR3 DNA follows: TGCGCCAGCAGCTTGGGTGGGACTAGCGGGGACTACGAGCAGTACTTC. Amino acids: CASSLGGTSGDYEQYF.

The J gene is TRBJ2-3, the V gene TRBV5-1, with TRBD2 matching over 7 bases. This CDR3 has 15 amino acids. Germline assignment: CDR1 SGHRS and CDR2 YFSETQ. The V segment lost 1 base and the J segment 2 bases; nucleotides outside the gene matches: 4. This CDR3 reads CASSLRAGTTDTQYF. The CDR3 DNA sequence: TGCGCCAGCAGCTTGCGAGCGGGGACCACAGATACGCAGTATTTT.

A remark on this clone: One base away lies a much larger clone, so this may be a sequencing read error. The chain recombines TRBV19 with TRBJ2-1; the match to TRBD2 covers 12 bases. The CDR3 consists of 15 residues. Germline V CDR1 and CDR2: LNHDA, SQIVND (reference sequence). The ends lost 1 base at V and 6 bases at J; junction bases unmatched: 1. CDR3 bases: TGTGCCAGTAGTATAGGGACTAGCGGGATCAATGAGCAGTTCTTC. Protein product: CASSIGTSGINEQFF.

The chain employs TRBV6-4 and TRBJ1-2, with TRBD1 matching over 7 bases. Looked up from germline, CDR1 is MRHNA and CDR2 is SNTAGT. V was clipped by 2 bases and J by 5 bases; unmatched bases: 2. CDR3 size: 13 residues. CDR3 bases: TGTGCCAGCAGTGACGGGACAGAATATGGCTACACCTTC. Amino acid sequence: CASSDGTEYGYTF.

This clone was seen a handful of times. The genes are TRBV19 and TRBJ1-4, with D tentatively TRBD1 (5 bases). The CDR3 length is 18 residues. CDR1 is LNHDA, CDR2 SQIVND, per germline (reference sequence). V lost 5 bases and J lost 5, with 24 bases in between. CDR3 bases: TGTGCCAGTAGTCACCCTCGAACAGGCCAGGCGGCAAATGAAAAACTGTTTTTT. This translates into CASSHPRTGQAANEKLFF.

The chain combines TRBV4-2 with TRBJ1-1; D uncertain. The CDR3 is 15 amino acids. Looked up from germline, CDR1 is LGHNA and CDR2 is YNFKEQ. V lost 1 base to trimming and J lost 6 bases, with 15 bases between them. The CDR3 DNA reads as TGTGCCAGCAGCCAAGTCGTGGACGCAAGAGCTGAAGCTTTCTTT. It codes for CASSQVVDARAEAFF.

The CDR3 is CASLPSGRILDTQYF. DNA of the CDR3: TGTGCCAGTCTTCCTAGCGGGAGGATTCTAGATACGCAGTATTTT. V and J are TRBV19 and TRBJ2-3, with 11 bases lining up with TRBD2. The CDR3 loop spans 15 amino acids. Germline V gene data show CDR1 as LNHDA and CDR2 as SQIVND (reference sequence). J gave up 5 bases and V 8 bases, and 9 bases lay outside the gene matches. The full variable domain, with the rest looked up from reference TRBV19 and TRBJ2-3, is DGGITQSPKYLFRKEGQNVTLSCEQNLNHDAMYWYRQDPGQGLRLIYYSQIVNDFQKGDIAEGYSVSREKKESFPLTVTSAQKNPTAFYLCASLPSGRILDTQYFGPGTRLTVL.

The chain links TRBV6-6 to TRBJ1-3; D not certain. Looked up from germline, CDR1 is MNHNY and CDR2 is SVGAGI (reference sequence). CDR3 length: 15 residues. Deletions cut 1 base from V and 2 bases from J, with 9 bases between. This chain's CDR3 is CASSYYQSAGNTIYF. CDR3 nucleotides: TGTGCCAGCAGTTACTACCAGAGTGCTGGAAACACCATATATTTT.

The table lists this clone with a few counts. The CDR3 sequence is CASSVGFSYGNEQFF. The DNA of the CDR3 is TGTGCCAGCAGCGTAGGGTTCTCCTATGGGAATGAGCAGTTCTTC. The genes are TRBV9 and TRBJ2-1; D is undetermined. Germline lookup yields CDR1 SGDLS and CDR2 YYNGEE. V was cut by 0 bases and J by 7 bases, with 14 bases left in between. The CDR3 contains 15 residues.

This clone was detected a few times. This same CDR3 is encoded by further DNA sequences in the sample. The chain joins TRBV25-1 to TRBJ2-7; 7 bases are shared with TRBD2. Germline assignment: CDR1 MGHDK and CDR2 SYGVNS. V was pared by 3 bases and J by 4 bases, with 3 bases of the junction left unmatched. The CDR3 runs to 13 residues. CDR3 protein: CASSDREGYEQYF. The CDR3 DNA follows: TGTGCCAGCAGTGACAGGGAGGGGTACGAGCAGTACTTC.

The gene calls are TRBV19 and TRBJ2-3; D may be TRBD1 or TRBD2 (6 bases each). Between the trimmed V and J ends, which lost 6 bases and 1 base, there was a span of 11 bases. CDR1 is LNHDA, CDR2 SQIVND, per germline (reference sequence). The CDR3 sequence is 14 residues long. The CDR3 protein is CASRRDTGTDTQYF. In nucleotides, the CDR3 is TGTGCCAGTAGGCGGGACACTGGCACAGATACGCAGTATTTT.

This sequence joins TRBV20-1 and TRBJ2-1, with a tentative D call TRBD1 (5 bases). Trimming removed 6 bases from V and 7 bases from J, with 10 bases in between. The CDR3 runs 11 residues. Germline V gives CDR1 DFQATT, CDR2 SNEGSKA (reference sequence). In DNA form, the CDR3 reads TGCAGTGCCCCCGACAGAAATGAGCAGTTCTTC. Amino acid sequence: CSAPDRNEQFF.

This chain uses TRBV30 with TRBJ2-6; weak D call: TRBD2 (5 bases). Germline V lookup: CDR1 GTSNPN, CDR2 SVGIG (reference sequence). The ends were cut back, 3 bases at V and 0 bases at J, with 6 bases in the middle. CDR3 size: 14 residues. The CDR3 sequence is CAWRGASGANVLTF. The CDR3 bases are TGTGCCTGGAGGGGAGCCTCTGGGGCCAACGTCCTGACTTTC.

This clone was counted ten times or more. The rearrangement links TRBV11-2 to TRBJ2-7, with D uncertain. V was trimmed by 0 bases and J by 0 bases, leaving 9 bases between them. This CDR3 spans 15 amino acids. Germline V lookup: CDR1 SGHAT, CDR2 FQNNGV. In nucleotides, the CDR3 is TGTGCCAGCAGCTTAGATCTGGCTTCCTCCTACGAGCAGTACTTC. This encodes CASSLDLASSYEQYF.

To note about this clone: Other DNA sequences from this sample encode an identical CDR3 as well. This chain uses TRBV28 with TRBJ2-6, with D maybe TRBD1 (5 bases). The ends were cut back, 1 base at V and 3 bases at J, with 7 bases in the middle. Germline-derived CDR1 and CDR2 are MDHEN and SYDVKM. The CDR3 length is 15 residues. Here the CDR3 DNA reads TGTGCCAGCAGTTTATACAGGAGTGGGGCCAACGTCCTGACTTTC. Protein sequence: CASSLYRSGANVLTF. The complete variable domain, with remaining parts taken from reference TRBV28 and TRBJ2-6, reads DVKVTQSSRYLVKRTGEKVFLECVQDMDHENMFWYRQDPGLGLRLIYFSYDVKMKEKGDIPEGYSVSREKKERFSLILESASTNQTSMYLCASSLYRSGANVLTFGAGSRLTVL.

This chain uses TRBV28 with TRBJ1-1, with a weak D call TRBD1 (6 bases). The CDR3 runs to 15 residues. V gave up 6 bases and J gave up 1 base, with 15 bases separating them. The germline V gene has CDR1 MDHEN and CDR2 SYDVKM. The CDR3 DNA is TGTGCCAGCAGCTTGAAGAGGGGGACGAACACTGAAGCTTTCTTT. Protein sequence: CASSLKRGTNTEAFF.

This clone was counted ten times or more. The CDR3 reads CASSGIGNRNTIYF. In DNA form, the CDR3 reads TGTGCCAGCAGTGGAATCGGAAACCGAAACACCATATATTTT. J is TRBJ1-3 and V is TRBV25-1; D is unresolved. The CDR3 covers 14 residues. The germline V gene has CDR1 MGHDK and CDR2 SYGVNS. The V and J ends lost 4 bases and 5 bases respectively, with 12 bases between them.

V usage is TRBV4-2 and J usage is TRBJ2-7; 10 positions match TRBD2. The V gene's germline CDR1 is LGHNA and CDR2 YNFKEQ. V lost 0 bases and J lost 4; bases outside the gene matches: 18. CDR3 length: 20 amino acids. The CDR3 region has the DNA TGTGCCAGCAGCCAAGATCGGAATAGCGGGGGGAAGCCCTCCGTTTACGAGCAGTACTTC. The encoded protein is CASSQDRNSGGKPSVYEQYF.

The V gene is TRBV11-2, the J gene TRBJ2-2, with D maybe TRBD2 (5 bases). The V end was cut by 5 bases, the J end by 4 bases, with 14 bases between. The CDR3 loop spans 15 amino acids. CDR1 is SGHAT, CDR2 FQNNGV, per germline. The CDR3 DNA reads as TGTGCCAGCAGCCAACAACTGAGCGGCACCGGGGAGCTGTTTTTT. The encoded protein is CASSQQLSGTGELFF.

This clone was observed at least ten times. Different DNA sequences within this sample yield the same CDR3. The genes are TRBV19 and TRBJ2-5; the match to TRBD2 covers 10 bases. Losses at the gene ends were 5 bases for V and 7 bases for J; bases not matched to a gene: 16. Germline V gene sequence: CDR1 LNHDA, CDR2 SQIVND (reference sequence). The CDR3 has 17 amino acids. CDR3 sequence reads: CASSPLRAAGGYGTQYF. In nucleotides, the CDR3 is TGTGCCAGTAGTCCCCTACGGGCAGCGGGAGGGTATGGGACCCAGTACTTC.